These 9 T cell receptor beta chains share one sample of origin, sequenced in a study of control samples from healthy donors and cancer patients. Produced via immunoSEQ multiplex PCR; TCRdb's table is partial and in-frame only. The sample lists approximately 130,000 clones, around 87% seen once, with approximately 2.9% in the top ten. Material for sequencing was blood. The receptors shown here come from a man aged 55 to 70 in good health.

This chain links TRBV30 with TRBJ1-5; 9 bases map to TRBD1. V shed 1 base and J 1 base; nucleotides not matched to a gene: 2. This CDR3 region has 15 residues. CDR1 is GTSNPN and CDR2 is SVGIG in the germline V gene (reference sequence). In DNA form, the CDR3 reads TGTGCCTGGAGTGCGGACAGGGGAAGCAATCAGCCCCAGCATTTT. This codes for CAWSADRGSNQPQHF.

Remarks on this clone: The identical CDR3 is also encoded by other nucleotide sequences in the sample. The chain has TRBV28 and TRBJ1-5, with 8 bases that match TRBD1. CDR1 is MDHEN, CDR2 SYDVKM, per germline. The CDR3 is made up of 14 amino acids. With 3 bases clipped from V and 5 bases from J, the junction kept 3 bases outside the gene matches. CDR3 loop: CASSFRQGYQPQHF. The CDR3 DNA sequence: TGTGCCAGCAGTTTCCGACAGGGGTATCAGCCCCAGCATTTT. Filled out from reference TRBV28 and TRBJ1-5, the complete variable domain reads DVKVTQSSRYLVKRTGEKVFLECVQDMDHENMFWYRQDPGLGLRLIYFSYDVKMKEKGDIPEGYSVSREKKERFSLILESASTNQTSMYLCASSFRQGYQPQHFGDGTRLSIL.

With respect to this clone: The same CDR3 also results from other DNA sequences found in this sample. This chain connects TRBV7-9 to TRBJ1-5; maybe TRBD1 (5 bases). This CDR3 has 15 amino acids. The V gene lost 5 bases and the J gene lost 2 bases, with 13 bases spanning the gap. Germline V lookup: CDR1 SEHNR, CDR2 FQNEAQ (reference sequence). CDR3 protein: CASSPPGSGNQPQHF. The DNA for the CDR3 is TGTGCCAGCAGCCCGCCAGGGTCTGGCAATCAGCCCCAGCATTTT.

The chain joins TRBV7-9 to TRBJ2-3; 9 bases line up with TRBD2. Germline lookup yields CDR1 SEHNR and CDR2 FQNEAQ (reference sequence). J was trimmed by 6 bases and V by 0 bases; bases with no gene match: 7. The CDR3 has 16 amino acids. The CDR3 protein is CASSLAASGGSDTQYF. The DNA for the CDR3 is TGTGCCAGCAGCTTAGCAGCCAGCGGGGGGTCCGATACGCAGTATTTT.

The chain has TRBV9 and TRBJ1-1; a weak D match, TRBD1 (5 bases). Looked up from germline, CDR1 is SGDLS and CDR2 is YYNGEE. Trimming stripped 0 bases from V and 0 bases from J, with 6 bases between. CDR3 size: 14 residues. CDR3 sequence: CASSVGQMNTEAFF. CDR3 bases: TGTGCCAGCAGCGTAGGACAGATGAACACTGAAGCTTTCTTT. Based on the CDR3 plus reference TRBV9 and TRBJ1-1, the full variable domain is DSGVTQTPKHLITATGQRVTLRCSPRSGDLSVYWYQQSLDQGLQFLIQYYNGEERAKGNILERFSAQQFPDLHSELNLSSLELGDSALYFCASSVGQMNTEAFFGQGTRLTVV.

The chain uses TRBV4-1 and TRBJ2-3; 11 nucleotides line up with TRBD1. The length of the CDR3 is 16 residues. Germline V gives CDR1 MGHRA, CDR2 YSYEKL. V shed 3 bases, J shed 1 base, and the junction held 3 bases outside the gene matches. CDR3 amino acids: CASSHGQGAGTDTQYF. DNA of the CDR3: TGCGCCAGCAGCCACGGACAGGGGGCTGGCACAGATACGCAGTATTTT.

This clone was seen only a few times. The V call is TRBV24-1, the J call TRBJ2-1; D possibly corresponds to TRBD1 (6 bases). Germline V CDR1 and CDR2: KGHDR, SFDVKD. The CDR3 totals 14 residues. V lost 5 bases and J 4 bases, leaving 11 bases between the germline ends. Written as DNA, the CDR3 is TGTGCCACCAGTGGACAGGACAGATACAATGAGCAGTTCTTC. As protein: CATSGQDRYNEQFF.

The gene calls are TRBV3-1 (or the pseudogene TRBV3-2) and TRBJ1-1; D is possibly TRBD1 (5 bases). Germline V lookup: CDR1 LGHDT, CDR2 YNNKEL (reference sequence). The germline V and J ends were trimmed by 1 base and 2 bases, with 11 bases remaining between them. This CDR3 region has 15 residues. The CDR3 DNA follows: TGTGCCAGCAGCCAAGGTGGGGGAGGTAACACTGAAGCTTTCTTT. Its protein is CASSQGGGGNTEAFF.

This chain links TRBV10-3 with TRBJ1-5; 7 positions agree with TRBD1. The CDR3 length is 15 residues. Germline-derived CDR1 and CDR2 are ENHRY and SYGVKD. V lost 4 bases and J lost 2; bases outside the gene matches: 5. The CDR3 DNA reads TGTGCCATCAGTGTTGAGGGGGCCGGCAATCAGCCCCAGCATTTT. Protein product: CAISVEGAGNQPQHF.